The clone carrying this TCR beta chain was detected many times. Its cognate antigen is unknown. Time point defined: sample taken at primary tumor resection. Researchers sequenced whole RNA taken from tumor, nontumor lung or frozen PBMC without sorting. This record belongs to a study of spatial heterogeneity in lung cancer. The overall study: The mean occurrence of each unique TCR and UMI combination in raw reads exceeded nine.

Unique molecular identifiers, one per molecule, were present on every TCR cDNA molecule. TCRdb re-called the 5' RACE reads through MiXCR, storing one row per CDR3 protein. The sample carries around 20,000 distinct CDR3 sequences, approximately 8.3% recorded once. Trimming cost V 4 bases and J 3 bases, with 12 bases left between them. CDR1 is SGDLS, CDR2 YYNGEE, per germline. The CDR3 is 14 amino acids. Overall study findings and caveats: One measure, the expanded intratumoral alpha and beta TCR count, tracked tumor mutation counts.

The sequencing used lung tumor tissue, collected at surgery. The origin of this receptor is a male donor with early-stage non-small cell lung cancer. The gene calls are TRBV9 and TRBJ2-3; D possibly corresponds to TRBD2 (5 bases). The CDR3 coding sequence is TGTGCCAGCAGCTTTCGACTACCTACAGATACGCAGTATTTT. Its translation is CASSFRLPTDTQYF. Variable domain in full (rest from reference TRBV9 and TRBJ2-3): DSGVTQTPKHLITATGQRVTLRCSPRSGDLSVYWYQQSLDQGLQFLIQYYNGEERAKGNILERFSAQQFPDLHSELNLSSLELGDSALYFCASSFRLPTDTQYFGPGTRLTVL.